This T cell receptor beta chain was sequenced for a study of cytomegalovirus exposure and HLA in healthy donors. 60 Vbeta and 13 Jbeta primers were used in PCR. Method: immunoSEQ multiplex PCR; TCRdb's copy keeps in-frame clones and lacks some. The repertoire includes about 120,000 clones, around 76% of them detected once, and roughly 15% sits in the top ten. In the case of this clone: What it recognizes is unknown.

Points from the study as a whole: Indistinguishable V segments such as TRBV6-2 and TRBV6-3 were excluded. Fewer N-insertions (relative to the 666-donor mean) were reportedly seen in an Asian-associated ancestry cluster in a later analysis. A later analysis appeared to link common viral pathogens to several of the most significant clusters.

The V end was cut by 3 bases, the J end by 11 bases, with 14 bases between. CDR3 length: 14 residues. Germline CDR1 and CDR2: LNHDA and SQIVND (reference sequence). The sequenced material came from PBMCs. This sequence was found in a man aged 45-65 years in good health and CMV-seropositive. This sequence joins TRBV19 and TRBJ1-6; D not resolved. The CDR3 DNA is TGTGCCAGTAGTATTGGAACAATCGGGACACCCCTCCACTTT. As protein: CASSIGTIGTPLHF.